A selection of T cell receptor beta chains follows, all from one sample in a study of regulatory T cells in long-lasting Graves disease. TCRdb called the multiplex PCR reads again in MiXCR, with one record for every CDR3 protein. The sample holds about 460,000 distinct CDR3 sequences; 12% to 15% are singletons and the top ten take approximately 19%. The same data also went into a second study, on T cells in Graves' hyperthyroidism and ophthalmopathy.

The material sequenced was peripheral blood mononuclear cells (PBMCs), taken at new diagnosis, from a patient treated with antithyroid drugs. These TCRs come from a woman between 50 and 59 years old with Graves disease. CDR3s include the opening cysteine and the closing phenylalanine or tryptophan. The order of the fields is V gene, D gene, clone size, CDR3 length, J gene, CDR3 DNA, CDR3 protein. The D gene is left open where the match is weak. Size is omitted from some rows. Given values are once, few, many or a class for expanded clones.

v_call: TRBV30
d_call: TRBD1
clone_size: many
cdr3_length: 15
j_call: TRBJ2-1
cdr3_nt: TGTGCCTGGGATCCGGGGACAGGGGTATACAATGAGCAGTTCTTC
cdr3_aa: CAWDPGTGVYNEQFF

v_call: TRBV10-2
d_call: TRBD1
clone_size: few
cdr3_length: 16
j_call: TRBJ2-7
cdr3_nt: TGCGCCAGCAGTGTTACAGGGGTCACCATTTCCTACGAGCAGTACTTC
cdr3_aa: CASSVTGVTISYEQYF

v_call: TRBV29-1
d_call: .
clone_size: few
cdr3_length: 11
j_call: TRBJ1-2
cdr3_nt: TGCAGCGGGCAACAGGGACATGGCTACACCTTC
cdr3_aa: CSGQQGHGYTF

v_call: TRBV6-2/TRBV6-3
d_call: TRBD1
clone_size: .
cdr3_length: 16
j_call: TRBJ2-6
cdr3_nt: TGTGCCAGCAGTTACAATGACAGGGTTGGGGCCAACGTCCTGACTTTC
cdr3_aa: CASSYNDRVGANVLTF

v_call: TRBV30
d_call: .
clone_size: .
cdr3_length: 13
j_call: TRBJ2-3
cdr3_nt: TGTGCCTGGAACGCTTTTAGCACAGATACGCAGTATTTT
cdr3_aa: CAWNAFSTDTQYF

v_call: TRBV29-1
d_call: .
clone_size: many
cdr3_length: 12
j_call: TRBJ2-2
cdr3_nt: TGCAGCGTTGAATCGGACGGCGGGGAGCTGTTTTTT
cdr3_aa: CSVESDGGELFF

v_call: TRBV20-1
d_call: .
clone_size: many
cdr3_length: 14
j_call: TRBJ2-7
cdr3_nt: TGCAGTGCTAGAGGCGACAGAGACTCCTACGAGCAGTACTTC
cdr3_aa: CSARGDRDSYEQYF

v_call: TRBV6-5
d_call: .
clone_size: many
cdr3_length: 14
j_call: TRBJ2-2
cdr3_nt: TGTGCCAGCAGTTACGGGTCTTGGGGCGGGGAGCTGTTTTTT
cdr3_aa: CASSYGSWGGELFF

v_call: TRBV2
d_call: .
clone_size: few
cdr3_length: 11
j_call: TRBJ1-1
cdr3_nt: TGTGCCAGCCAGACGAACACTGAAGCTTTCTTT
cdr3_aa: CASQTNTEAFF

v_call: TRBV5-1
d_call: TRBD1
clone_size: many
cdr3_length: 13
j_call: TRBJ2-3
cdr3_nt: TGCGCCAGCAGACAGGGGGCGGCGGATACGCAGTATTTT
cdr3_aa: CASRQGAADTQYF

v_call: TRBV5-1
d_call: TRBD2
clone_size: many
cdr3_length: 17
j_call: TRBJ2-3
cdr3_nt: TGCGCCAGCAGCGCCCCGGGACTAGCGGGGATTACAGATACGCAGTATTTT
cdr3_aa: CASSAPGLAGITDTQYF

v_call: TRBV12-3/TRBV12-4
d_call: TRBD2
clone_size: many
cdr3_length: 15
j_call: TRBJ2-2
cdr3_nt: TGTGCCAGCAGCTCCAGCGGGACCAACACCGGGGAGCTGTTTTTT
cdr3_aa: CASSSSGTNTGELFF

v_call: TRBV19
d_call: .
clone_size: .
cdr3_length: 14
j_call: TRBJ1-5
cdr3_nt: TGTGCCAGTAGTATGTGGTCCGGCAATCAGCCCCAGCATTTT
cdr3_aa: CASSMWSGNQPQHF

v_call: TRBV7-2
d_call: TRBD2
clone_size: many
cdr3_length: 19
j_call: TRBJ2-1
cdr3_nt: TGTGCCAGCAGCTCCCGACTAGCGGGAGGGACACCGACCTACAATGAGCAGTTCTTC
cdr3_aa: CASSSRLAGGTPTYNEQFF

v_call: TRBV9
d_call: .
clone_size: .
cdr3_length: 18
j_call: TRBJ2-1
cdr3_nt: TGTGCCAGCAGCGTAGCTCTCCCCTCAATCCGGTCCTACAATGAGCAGTTCTTC
cdr3_aa: CASSVALPSIRSYNEQFF

v_call: TRBV7-6
d_call: TRBD2
clone_size: many
cdr3_length: 17
j_call: TRBJ2-1
cdr3_nt: TGTGCCAGCAGCCCAATCCGGACTAGCGGGATACTCTATGAGCAGTTCTTC
cdr3_aa: CASSPIRTSGILYEQFF

v_call: TRBV2
d_call: .
clone_size: many
cdr3_length: 15
j_call: TRBJ1-5
cdr3_nt: TGTGCCAGCAGATCTACAGGCACCTCGGATCAGCCCCAGCATTTT
cdr3_aa: CASRSTGTSDQPQHF

v_call: TRBV5-1
d_call: TRBD1
clone_size: .
cdr3_length: 19
j_call: TRBJ2-7
cdr3_nt: TGCGCCAGCAGCTTGATTACGGACAGGGGGCCTTACTCCCCCTACGAGCAGTACTTC
cdr3_aa: CASSLITDRGPYSPYEQYF

v_call: TRBV12-3/TRBV12-4
d_call: .
clone_size: .
cdr3_length: 15
j_call: TRBJ2-1
cdr3_nt: TGTGCCAGCAGTTTGCCAGAAAGCTCCTACAATGAGCAGTTCTTC
cdr3_aa: CASSLPESSYNEQFF

v_call: TRBV4-2
d_call: .
clone_size: .
cdr3_length: 14
j_call: TRBJ1-2
cdr3_nt: TGTGCCAGCAGCCATTTGACACCCATCTATGGCTACACCTTC
cdr3_aa: CASSHLTPIYGYTF

v_call: TRBV6-1
d_call: TRBD2
clone_size: once
cdr3_length: 17
j_call: TRBJ2-1
cdr3_nt: TGTGCCAGCAGTGAGGGAAAGGGACTAGCGGGAGTCCATGAGCAGTTCTTC
cdr3_aa: CASSEGKGLAGVHEQFF

v_call: TRBV6-9
d_call: TRBD1
clone_size: many
cdr3_length: 19
j_call: TRBJ1-5
cdr3_nt: TGTGCCAGCAGTTATTGGGGACAGGGGGCGAAGCAAGTTGATCAGCCCCAGCATTTT
cdr3_aa: CASSYWGQGAKQVDQPQHF

v_call: TRBV28
d_call: TRBD1
clone_size: .
cdr3_length: 15
j_call: TRBJ2-7
cdr3_nt: TGTGCCAGCAGTTTAACCGGGACAGGGGCTCTCGAGCAGTACTTC
cdr3_aa: CASSLTGTGALEQYF

v_call: TRBV7-3
d_call: TRBD1
clone_size: .
cdr3_length: 14
j_call: TRBJ2-7
cdr3_nt: TGTGCCAGCGGTCACAGACAGGGCACCAACGAGCAGTACTTC
cdr3_aa: CASGHRQGTNEQYF

v_call: TRBV27
d_call: .
clone_size: few
cdr3_length: 14
j_call: TRBJ2-1
cdr3_nt: TGTGCCAGCAGTCCACAAGCTCCGGGTAATGAGCAGTTCTTC
cdr3_aa: CASSPQAPGNEQFF

v_call: TRBV20-1
d_call: TRBD1
clone_size: .
cdr3_length: 14
j_call: TRBJ1-5
cdr3_nt: TGCAGTGCTAGAGGTATACAGGGGAATCAGCCCCAGCATTTT
cdr3_aa: CSARGIQGNQPQHF

v_call: TRBV28
d_call: TRBD1
clone_size: many
cdr3_length: 13
j_call: TRBJ1-5
cdr3_nt: TGTGCCAGCATCCAGGGGGGAGATCAGCCCCAGCATTTT
cdr3_aa: CASIQGGDQPQHF

v_call: TRBV12-3/TRBV12-4
d_call: .
clone_size: many
cdr3_length: 15
j_call: TRBJ1-4
cdr3_nt: TGTGCCAGCAGACCAGGGTTCACAACTAATGAAAAACTGTTTTTT
cdr3_aa: CASRPGFTTNEKLFF

v_call: TRBV25-1
d_call: .
clone_size: .
cdr3_length: 14
j_call: TRBJ2-3
cdr3_nt: TGTGCCAGCAGTGAATCTGCGCACACAGATACGCAGTATTTT
cdr3_aa: CASSESAHTDTQYF

v_call: TRBV6-2/TRBV6-3
d_call: .
clone_size: many
cdr3_length: 13
j_call: TRBJ2-2
cdr3_nt: TGTGCCAGCTACCGCCAGGGGACCGGGGAGCTGTTTTTT
cdr3_aa: CASYRQGTGELFF

v_call: TRBV5-8
d_call: .
clone_size: many
cdr3_length: 16
j_call: TRBJ2-1
cdr3_nt: TGTGCCAGCAGCTTGGCCACACGGTCCACCTACAATGAGCAGTTCTTC
cdr3_aa: CASSLATRSTYNEQFF

v_call: TRBV5-1
d_call: .
clone_size: .
cdr3_length: 15
j_call: TRBJ2-7
cdr3_nt: TGCGCCAGCAGCAAGGAAGGGAGTGGCACCTACGAGCAGTACTTC
cdr3_aa: CASSKEGSGTYEQYF

v_call: TRBV12-3/TRBV12-4
d_call: .
clone_size: many
cdr3_length: 12
j_call: TRBJ2-7
cdr3_nt: TGTGCCAGCAGTCCTGATGTCGGGGAGCAGTACTTC
cdr3_aa: CASSPDVGEQYF

v_call: TRBV20-1
d_call: .
clone_size: many
cdr3_length: 13
j_call: TRBJ1-5
cdr3_nt: TGCAGTGCTAGAAGGAGGACGGATCAGCCCCAGCATTTT
cdr3_aa: CSARRRTDQPQHF

v_call: TRBV10-3
d_call: .
clone_size: few
cdr3_length: 18
j_call: TRBJ2-6
cdr3_nt: TGTGCCATCAGAGGTCAACTCGGGCCCCTGCCTAGGGCCAACGTCCTGACTTTC
cdr3_aa: CAIRGQLGPLPRANVLTF

v_call: TRBV7-7
d_call: TRBD2
clone_size: many
cdr3_length: 22
j_call: TRBJ2-3
cdr3_nt: TGTGCCAGCAGCCGCTTCATGCCCGGGACTAGCGGGAGGGCCGTGCACACAGATACGCAGTATTTT
cdr3_aa: CASSRFMPGTSGRAVHTDTQYF

v_call: TRBV7-9
d_call: .
clone_size: .
cdr3_length: 14
j_call: TRBJ2-7
cdr3_nt: TGTGCCAGCAGCTTAGCCCAGAACCCATACGAGCAGTACTTC
cdr3_aa: CASSLAQNPYEQYF

v_call: TRBV5-1
d_call: TRBD2
clone_size: .
cdr3_length: 21
j_call: TRBJ2-1
cdr3_nt: TGCGCCAGCAGCGAGAGACGGACTAGCGGGAGGGCCTCGGGCTCCTACAATGAGCAGTTCTTC
cdr3_aa: CASSERRTSGRASGSYNEQFF

v_call: TRBV4-1
d_call: .
clone_size: few
cdr3_length: 15
j_call: TRBJ2-7
cdr3_nt: TGCGCCAGCAGCCAAGAATTTGTTAACTCCTACGAGCAGTACTTC
cdr3_aa: CASSQEFVNSYEQYF

v_call: TRBV12-3/TRBV12-4
d_call: .
clone_size: many
cdr3_length: 13
j_call: TRBJ1-5
cdr3_nt: TGTGCCAGCAAGTTTAGGACAAATCAGCCCCAGCATTTT
cdr3_aa: CASKFRTNQPQHF

v_call: TRBV7-6
d_call: .
clone_size: many
cdr3_length: 14
j_call: TRBJ2-2
cdr3_nt: TGTGCCAGCAGCTTAGCGTCGGTTACCGGGGAGCTGTTTTTT
cdr3_aa: CASSLASVTGELFF

v_call: TRBV10-3
d_call: TRBD1
clone_size: many
cdr3_length: 15
j_call: TRBJ2-5
cdr3_nt: TGTGCCATCAGTGAGTTTAACAGGGGGAAGGAGACCCAGTACTTC
cdr3_aa: CAISEFNRGKETQYF

v_call: TRBV30
d_call: .
clone_size: .
cdr3_length: 15
j_call: TRBJ2-1
cdr3_nt: TGTGCCTGGAGTGTACGGGGCGGCGCTTACAATGAGCAGTTCTTC
cdr3_aa: CAWSVRGGAYNEQFF

v_call: TRBV7-9
d_call: TRBD1
clone_size: many
cdr3_length: 15
j_call: TRBJ2-7
cdr3_nt: TGTGCCAGCAGCTTAGGGGACAGGGGCTGGTACGAGCAGTACTTC
cdr3_aa: CASSLGDRGWYEQYF

v_call: TRBV18
d_call: TRBD2
clone_size: many
cdr3_length: 14
j_call: TRBJ2-3
cdr3_nt: TGTGCCAGCTCACCGGCGGGAGTCACAGATACGCAGTATTTT
cdr3_aa: CASSPAGVTDTQYF

v_call: TRBV18
d_call: TRBD2
clone_size: few
cdr3_length: 16
j_call: TRBJ2-1
cdr3_nt: TGTGCCAGCTCACCTGCGGGACTAGCGGGGGGCAATGAGCAGTTCTTC
cdr3_aa: CASSPAGLAGGNEQFF